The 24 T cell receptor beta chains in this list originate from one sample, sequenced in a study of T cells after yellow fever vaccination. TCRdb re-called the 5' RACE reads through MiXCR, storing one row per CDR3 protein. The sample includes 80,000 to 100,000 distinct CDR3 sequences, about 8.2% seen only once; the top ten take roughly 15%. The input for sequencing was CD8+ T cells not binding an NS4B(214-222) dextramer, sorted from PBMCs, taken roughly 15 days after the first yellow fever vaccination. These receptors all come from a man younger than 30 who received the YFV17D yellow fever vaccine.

CDR3 in DNA: TGCAGTGCTAGTCCCCGGGGGGCAGGGGAAGAGACCCAGTACTTC. Its protein is CSASPRGAGEETQYF. This chain links TRBV20-1 with TRBJ2-5; TRBD2 might be the D (7 bases). This CDR3 has 15 amino acids. Germline V gene sequence: CDR1 DFQATT, CDR2 SNEGSKA (reference sequence). Trimming pared 3 bases from V and 3 bases from J, leaving 17 bases between.

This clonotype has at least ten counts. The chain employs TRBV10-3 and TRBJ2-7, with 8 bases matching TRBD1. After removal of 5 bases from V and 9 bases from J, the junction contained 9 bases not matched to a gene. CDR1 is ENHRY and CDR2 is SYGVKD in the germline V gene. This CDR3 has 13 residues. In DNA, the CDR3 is TGTGCCATCAGTACTGGACAGGGTAGGTCGCAGTACGTC. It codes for CAISTGQGRSQYV.

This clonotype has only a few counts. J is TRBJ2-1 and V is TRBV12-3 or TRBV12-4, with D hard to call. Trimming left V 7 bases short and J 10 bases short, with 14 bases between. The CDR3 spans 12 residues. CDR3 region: CASTIGVGEQFF. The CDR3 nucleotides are TGTGCCAGCACCATTGGAGTTGGGGAGCAGTTCTTC.

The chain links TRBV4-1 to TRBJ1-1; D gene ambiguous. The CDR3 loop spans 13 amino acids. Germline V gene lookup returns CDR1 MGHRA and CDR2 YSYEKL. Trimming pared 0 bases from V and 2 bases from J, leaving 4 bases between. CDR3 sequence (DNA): TGCGCCAGCAGCCAAGATCCCAACACTGAAGCTTTCTTT. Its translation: CASSQDPNTEAFF.

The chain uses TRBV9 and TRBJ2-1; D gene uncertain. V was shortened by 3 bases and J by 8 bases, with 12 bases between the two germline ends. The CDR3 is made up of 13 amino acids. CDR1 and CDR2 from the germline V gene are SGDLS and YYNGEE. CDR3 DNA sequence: TGTGCCAGCAGCGGGCCTCTTAGCCATGAGCAGTTCTTC. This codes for CASSGPLSHEQFF.

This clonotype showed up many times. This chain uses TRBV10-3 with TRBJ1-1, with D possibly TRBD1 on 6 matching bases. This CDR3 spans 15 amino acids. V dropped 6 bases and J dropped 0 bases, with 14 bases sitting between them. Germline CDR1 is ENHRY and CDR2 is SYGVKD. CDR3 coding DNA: TGTGCCATCAGAAGGACAGTATTAATGAACACTGAAGCTTTCTTT. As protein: CAIRRTVLMNTEAFF.

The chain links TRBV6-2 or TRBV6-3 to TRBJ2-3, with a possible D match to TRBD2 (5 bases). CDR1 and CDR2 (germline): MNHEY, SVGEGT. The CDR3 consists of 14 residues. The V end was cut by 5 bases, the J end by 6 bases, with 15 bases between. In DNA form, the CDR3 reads TGTGCCAGCAGTACCGGAGGCCTGGGGGATACGCAGTATTTT. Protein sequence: CASSTGGLGDTQYF.

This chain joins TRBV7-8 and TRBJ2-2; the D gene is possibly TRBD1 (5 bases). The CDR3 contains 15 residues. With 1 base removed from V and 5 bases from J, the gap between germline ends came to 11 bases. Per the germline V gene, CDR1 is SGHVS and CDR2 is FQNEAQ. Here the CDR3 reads CASSLEVRATGELFF. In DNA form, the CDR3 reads TGTGCCAGCAGCTTAGAAGTCAGGGCTACCGGGGAGCTGTTTTTT.

CDR3 in DNA: TGTGCCAGCAGTCTCGGTGGTTCGCGGGGCTACACCTTC. Translation gives CASSLGGSRGYTF. The chain uses TRBV6-2 or TRBV6-3 and TRBJ1-2; no clear D gene. Deletions cut 5 bases from V and 8 bases from J, with 15 bases between. Per the germline V gene, CDR1 is MNHEY and CDR2 is SVGEGT. The CDR3 length is 13 residues.

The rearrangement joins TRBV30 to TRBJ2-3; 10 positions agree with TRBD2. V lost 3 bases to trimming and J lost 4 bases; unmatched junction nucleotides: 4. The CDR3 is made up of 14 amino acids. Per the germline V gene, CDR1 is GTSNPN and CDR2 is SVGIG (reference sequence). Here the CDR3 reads CAWRAGGDADTQYF. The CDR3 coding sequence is TGTGCCTGGAGAGCGGGGGGGGATGCAGATACGCAGTATTTT.

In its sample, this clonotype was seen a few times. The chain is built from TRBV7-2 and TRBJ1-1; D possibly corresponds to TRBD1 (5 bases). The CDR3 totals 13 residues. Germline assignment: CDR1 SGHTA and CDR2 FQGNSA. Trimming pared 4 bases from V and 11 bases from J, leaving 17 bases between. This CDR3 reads CASSWDAFFMAFF. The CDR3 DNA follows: TGTGCCAGCAGCTGGGACGCATTTTTTATGGCTTTCTTT.

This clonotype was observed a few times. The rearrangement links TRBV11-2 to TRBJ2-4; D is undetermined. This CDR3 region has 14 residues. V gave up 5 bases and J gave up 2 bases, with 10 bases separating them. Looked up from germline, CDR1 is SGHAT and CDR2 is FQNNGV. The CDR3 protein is CASSQPGPKNIQYF. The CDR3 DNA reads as TGTGCCAGCAGCCAACCTGGGCCCAAAAACATTCAGTACTTC.

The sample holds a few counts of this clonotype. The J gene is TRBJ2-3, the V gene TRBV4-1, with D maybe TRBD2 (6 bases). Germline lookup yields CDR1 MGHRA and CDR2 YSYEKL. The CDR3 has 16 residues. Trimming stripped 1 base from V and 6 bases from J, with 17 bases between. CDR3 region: CASSQVQRVGLDTQYF. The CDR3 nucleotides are TGCGCCAGCAGCCAAGTCCAGCGGGTGGGTTTGGATACGCAGTATTTT.

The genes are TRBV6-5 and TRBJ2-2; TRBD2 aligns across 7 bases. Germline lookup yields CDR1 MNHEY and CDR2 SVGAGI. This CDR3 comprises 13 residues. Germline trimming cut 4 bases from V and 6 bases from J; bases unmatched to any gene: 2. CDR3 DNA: TGTGCCAGCAGTTGGGGGGGGGCCGGGGAGCTGTTTTTT. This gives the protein CASSWGGAGELFF.

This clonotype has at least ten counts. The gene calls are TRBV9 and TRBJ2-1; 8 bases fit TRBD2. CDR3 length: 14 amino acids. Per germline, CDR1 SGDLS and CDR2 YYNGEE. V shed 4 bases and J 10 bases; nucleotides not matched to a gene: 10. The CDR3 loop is CASSPWTSLSEQFF. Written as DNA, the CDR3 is TGTGCCAGCAGCCCCTGGACTAGCCTTTCAGAGCAGTTCTTC.

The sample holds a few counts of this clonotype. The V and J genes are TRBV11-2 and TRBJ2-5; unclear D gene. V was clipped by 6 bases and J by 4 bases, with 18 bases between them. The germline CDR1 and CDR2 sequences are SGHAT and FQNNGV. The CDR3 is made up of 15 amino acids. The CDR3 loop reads CASRPSLALGETQYF. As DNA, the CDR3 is TGTGCCAGCAGACCCTCCCTCGCCTTGGGAGAGACCCAGTACTTC.

DNA of the CDR3: TGTGCCAGCAGTTACAGCGGCGCCGCTGAAAAACTGTTTTTT. Amino acids: CASSYSGAAEKLFF. The chain is built from TRBV6-5 and TRBJ1-4; D gene uncertain. Trimming shortened V by 2 bases and J by 7 bases, and 11 bases separated the two germline ends. The CDR3 loop spans 14 amino acids. The germline V gene encodes CDR1 MNHEY and CDR2 SVGAGI.

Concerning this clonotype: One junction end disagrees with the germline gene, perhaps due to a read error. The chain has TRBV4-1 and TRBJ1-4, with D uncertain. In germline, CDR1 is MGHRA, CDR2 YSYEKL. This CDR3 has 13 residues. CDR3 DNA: TGCGCCAGCAGCCAAGGTCTGGTAAATGACGCGATTTTT. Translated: CASSQGLVNDAIF.

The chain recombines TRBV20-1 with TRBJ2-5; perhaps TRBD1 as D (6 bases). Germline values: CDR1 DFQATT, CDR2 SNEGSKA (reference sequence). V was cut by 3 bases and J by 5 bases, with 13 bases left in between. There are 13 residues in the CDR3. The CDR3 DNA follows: TGCAGTGCTAGGGGGGCGGTCGGGGAGACCCAGTACTTC. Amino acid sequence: CSARGAVGETQYF.

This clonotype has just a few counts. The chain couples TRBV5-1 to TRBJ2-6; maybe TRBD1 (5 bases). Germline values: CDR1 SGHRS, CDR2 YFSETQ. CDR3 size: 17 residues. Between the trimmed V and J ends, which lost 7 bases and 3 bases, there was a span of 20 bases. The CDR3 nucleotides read TGCGCCAGCGGCAGTCCCGCAGGGTTTAGTGGGGCCAACGTCCTGACTTTC. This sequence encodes CASGSPAGFSGANVLTF.

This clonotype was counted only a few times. The CDR3 is CASSPGHGRSYEQYV. CDR3 DNA: TGTGCCAGCAGCCCGGGACACGGAAGGTCCTACGAGCAGTACGTC. V gene TRBV7-9 combines with J gene TRBJ2-7; possible D gene TRBD1, 6 bases. V dropped 5 bases and J dropped 1 base, with 15 bases sitting between them. The CDR3 totals 15 residues. Per the germline V gene, CDR1 is SEHNR and CDR2 is FQNEAQ (reference sequence).

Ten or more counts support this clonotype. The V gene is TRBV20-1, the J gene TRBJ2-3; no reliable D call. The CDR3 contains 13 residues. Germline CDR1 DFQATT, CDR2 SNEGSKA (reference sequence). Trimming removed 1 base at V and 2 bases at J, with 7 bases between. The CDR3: CSARVPNTDTQYF. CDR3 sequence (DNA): TGCAGTGCTAGAGTTCCTAACACAGATACGCAGTATTTT.

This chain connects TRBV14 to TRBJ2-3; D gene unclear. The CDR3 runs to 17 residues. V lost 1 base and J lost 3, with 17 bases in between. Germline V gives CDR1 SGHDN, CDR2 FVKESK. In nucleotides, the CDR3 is TGTGCCAGCAGCCAAGTTGGGATCCGCCGTCGGACAGATACGCAGTATTTT. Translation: CASSQVGIRRRTDTQYF.

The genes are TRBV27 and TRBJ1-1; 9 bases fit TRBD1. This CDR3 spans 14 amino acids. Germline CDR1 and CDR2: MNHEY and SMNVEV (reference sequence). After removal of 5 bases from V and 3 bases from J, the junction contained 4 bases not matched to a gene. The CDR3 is CASSPDRGYTEAFF. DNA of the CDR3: TGTGCCAGCAGTCCAGACAGGGGGTACACTGAAGCTTTCTTT.